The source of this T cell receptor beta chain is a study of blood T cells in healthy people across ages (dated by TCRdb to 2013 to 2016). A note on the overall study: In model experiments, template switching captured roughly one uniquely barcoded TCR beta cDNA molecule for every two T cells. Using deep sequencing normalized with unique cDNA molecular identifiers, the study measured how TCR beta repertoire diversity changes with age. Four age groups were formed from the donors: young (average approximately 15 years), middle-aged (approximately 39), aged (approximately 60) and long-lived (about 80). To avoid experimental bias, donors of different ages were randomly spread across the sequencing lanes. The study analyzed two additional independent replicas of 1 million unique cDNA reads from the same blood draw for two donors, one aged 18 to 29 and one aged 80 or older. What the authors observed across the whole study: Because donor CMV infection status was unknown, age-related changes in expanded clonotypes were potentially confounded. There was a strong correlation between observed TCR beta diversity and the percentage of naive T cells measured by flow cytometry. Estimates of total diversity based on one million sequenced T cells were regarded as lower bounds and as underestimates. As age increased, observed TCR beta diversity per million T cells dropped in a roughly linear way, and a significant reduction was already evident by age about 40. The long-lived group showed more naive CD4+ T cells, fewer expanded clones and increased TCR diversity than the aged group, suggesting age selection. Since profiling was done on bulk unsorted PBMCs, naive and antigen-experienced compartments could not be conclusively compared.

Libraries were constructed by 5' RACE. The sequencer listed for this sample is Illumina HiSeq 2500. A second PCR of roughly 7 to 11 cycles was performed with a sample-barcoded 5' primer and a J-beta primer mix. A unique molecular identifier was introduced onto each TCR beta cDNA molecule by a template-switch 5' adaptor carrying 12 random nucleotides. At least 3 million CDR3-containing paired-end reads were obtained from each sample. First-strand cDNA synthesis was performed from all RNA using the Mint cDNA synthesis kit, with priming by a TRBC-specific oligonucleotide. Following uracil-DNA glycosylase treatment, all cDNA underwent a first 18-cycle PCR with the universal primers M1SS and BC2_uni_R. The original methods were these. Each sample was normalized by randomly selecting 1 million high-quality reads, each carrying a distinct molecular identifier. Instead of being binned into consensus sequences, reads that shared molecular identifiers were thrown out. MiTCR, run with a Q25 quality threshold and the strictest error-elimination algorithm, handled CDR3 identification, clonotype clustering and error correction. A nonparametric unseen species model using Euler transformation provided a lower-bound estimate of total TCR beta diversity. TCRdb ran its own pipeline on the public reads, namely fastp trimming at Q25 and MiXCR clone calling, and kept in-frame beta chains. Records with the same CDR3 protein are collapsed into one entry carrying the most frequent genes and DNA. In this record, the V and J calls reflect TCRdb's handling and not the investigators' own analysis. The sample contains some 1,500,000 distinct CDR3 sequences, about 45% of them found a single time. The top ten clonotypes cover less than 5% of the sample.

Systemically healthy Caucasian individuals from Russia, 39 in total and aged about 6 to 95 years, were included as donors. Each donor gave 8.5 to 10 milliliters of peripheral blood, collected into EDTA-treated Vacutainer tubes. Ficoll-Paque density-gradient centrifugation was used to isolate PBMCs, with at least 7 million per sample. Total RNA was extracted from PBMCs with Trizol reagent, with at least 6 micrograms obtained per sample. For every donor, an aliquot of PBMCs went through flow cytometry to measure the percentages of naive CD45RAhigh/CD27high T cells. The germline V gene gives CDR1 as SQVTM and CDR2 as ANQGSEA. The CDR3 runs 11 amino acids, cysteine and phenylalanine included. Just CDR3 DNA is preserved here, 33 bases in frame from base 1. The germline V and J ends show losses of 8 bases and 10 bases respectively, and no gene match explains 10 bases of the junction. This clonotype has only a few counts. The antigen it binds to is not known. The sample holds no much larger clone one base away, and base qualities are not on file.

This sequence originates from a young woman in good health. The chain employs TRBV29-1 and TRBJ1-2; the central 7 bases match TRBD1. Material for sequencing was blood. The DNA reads TGCAGCACAGCTACAGGGGTCGACTACACCTTC. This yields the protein CSTATGVDYTF. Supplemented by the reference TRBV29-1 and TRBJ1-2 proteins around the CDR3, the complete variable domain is SAVISQKPSRDICQRGTSLTIQCQVDSQVTMMFWYRQQPGQSLTLIATANQGSEATYESGFVIDKFPISRPNLTFSTLTVSNMSPEDSSIYLCSTATGVDYTFGSGTRLTVV.